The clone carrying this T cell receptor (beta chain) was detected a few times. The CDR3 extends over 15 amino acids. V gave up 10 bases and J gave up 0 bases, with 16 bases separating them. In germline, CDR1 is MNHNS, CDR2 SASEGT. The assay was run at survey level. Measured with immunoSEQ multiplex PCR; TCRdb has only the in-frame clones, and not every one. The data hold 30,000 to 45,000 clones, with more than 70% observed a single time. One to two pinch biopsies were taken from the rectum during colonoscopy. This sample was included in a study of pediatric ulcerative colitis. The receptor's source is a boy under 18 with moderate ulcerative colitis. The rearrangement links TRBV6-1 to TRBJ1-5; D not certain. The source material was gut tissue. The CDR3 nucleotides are TGTGCCACACAGAACCCGGGGTTTAGCAATCAGCCCCAGCATTTT. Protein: CATQNPGFSNQPQHF.